This TCR beta chain was identified during a study of OX40 agonist ivuxolimab in advanced cancers. At the level of the study: People who had prior anti-PD-1, anti-PD-L1 or anti-CTLA-4 therapy could take part, and under 45% had some. The study reported partial responses in three patients: one hepatocellular carcinoma, two cutaneous melanoma.

This clone was detected only a few times. As yet, its antigen is unknown. Study outcomes and limitations: Low clonal expansion, among the lowest seen, marked partial responders at 0.1-3.0 mg/kg. Averaged across samples, CD8+ T cells carried more expanded clones than CD4+ did.

TCRdb's table, derived via immunoSEQ multiplex PCR, lists solely in-frame clones and lacks some. The sample holds more than 70,000 clones, about four fifths seen once. From germline, CDR1 is SNHLY and CDR2 FYNNEI. V lost 4 bases and J lost 6, with 11 bases in between. There are 13 residues in the CDR3. The receptor comes from an adult with an advanced solid tumor such as melanoma, head and neck, liver or kidney cancer. This specimen was CD4+ or CD8+ T cells sorted from blood, taken in a trial of the OX40 agonist ivuxolimab. The V call is TRBV2, the J call TRBJ2-3; D tentatively fits TRBD1 or TRBD2 (5 bases each). CDR3 sequence (DNA): TGTGCCAGCAGTGTTGGCAGGGAGGATACGCAGTATTTT. Protein sequence: CASSVGREDTQYF.